A selection of T cell receptor beta chains follows, all from one sample in a study of T cell responses to AZD1222 COVID-19 vaccine. Measured with immunoSEQ multiplex PCR; TCRdb has only the in-frame clones, and not every one. Here the sample spans roughly 90,000 clones, 80% to 90% being singletons. Sequenced here: peripheral blood, sampled 28 days after the second AZD1222 dose. The receptors were sampled from an adult who received the AZD1222 COVID-19 vaccine. Both conserved end residues are part of each CDR3. The D gene is left open where the match is weak. Clone size is given for some rows only: seen once, a few or many times, or a class if the clone is expanded.

DNA,CDR3,size,D,V,J
TGTGCCAGCGGACTAGCGGTCACCGGGGAGCTGTTTTTT,CASGLAVTGELFF,.,TRBD2,TRBV7-9,TRBJ2-2
TGTGCCAGCAGTCACACCCGTGGGATGGTGGAACTCAAGTCCTACGAGCAGTACTTC,CASSHTRGMVELKSYEQYF,.,.,TRBV2,TRBJ2-7
TGTGCCAGCAGCTCGACAGGATCTGGAAACACCATATATTTT,CASSSTGSGNTIYF,.,.,TRBV5-6,TRBJ1-3
TGTGCCAGTAGTGAACCTCAGGGGCAGGAAAACATTCAGTACTTC,CASSEPQGQENIQYF,.,.,TRBV19,TRBJ2-4
TGTGCCAGCAGCTCAACAGGGCGTGGAAACACCATATATTTT,CASSSTGRGNTIYF,.,.,TRBV7-2,TRBJ1-3
TGTGCCAGCAGCTTGGCGGCGGGAGGGCCGACAGATACGCAGTATTTT,CASSLAAGGPTDTQYF,.,TRBD2,TRBV5-4,TRBJ2-3
TGTGCCAGCTGGAAGTCCGCGGGAGGTTCGTACAATGAGCAGTTCTTC,CASWKSAGGSYNEQFF,.,TRBD2,TRBV19,TRBJ2-1
TGTGCCAGCAGCGAATCAAACAGGGGCGGGGAGACCCAGTACTTC,CASSESNRGGETQYF,.,TRBD1,TRBV13,TRBJ2-5
TGTGCCAGCAGCTTAGTGGGGGGTGGCACAGATACGCAGTATTTT,CASSLVGGGTDTQYF,.,.,TRBV11-2,TRBJ2-3
TGTGCCAGCAGCTACGGGACAGCCTACAATGAGCAGTTCTTC,CASSYGTAYNEQFF,.,TRBD1,TRBV5-4,TRBJ2-1
TGTGCCAGCAGCAAGAGGGGGGGTGCAACTAATGAAAAACTGTTTTTT,CASSKRGGATNEKLFF,once,.,TRBV3-1/TRBV3-2,TRBJ1-4
TGTGCCAGCAGACTCGGGACAGGGCGAGGCTACACCTTC,CASRLGTGRGYTF,.,TRBD1,TRBV27,TRBJ1-2
TGCAGCGTTGTAGCTTGGACGGGGGGCCGAAACCCCTACAATGAGCAGTTCTTC,CSVVAWTGGRNPYNEQFF,.,.,TRBV29-1,TRBJ2-1
TGTGCCAGCAGCCGGAGGAATAACTATGGCTACACCTTC,CASSRRNNYGYTF,.,.,TRBV12-3/TRBV12-4,TRBJ1-2
TGTGCCAGCAGCTCCGGGGGTTCCAGAAACACCATATATTTT,CASSSGGSRNTIYF,.,.,TRBV6-5,TRBJ1-3
TGTGCCAGCTCACCAGGGGACAGGTTCTACTCTGGAAACACCATATATTTT,CASSPGDRFYSGNTIYF,.,TRBD1,TRBV18,TRBJ1-3
TGTGCCAGCAGTGAAGCGAGCGGGACCTACAATGAGCAGTTCTTC,CASSEASGTYNEQFF,.,TRBD2,TRBV6-1,TRBJ2-1
TGTGCCACCCGGGACACGATGAACACTGAAGCTTTCTTT,CATRDTMNTEAFF,once,.,TRBV19,TRBJ1-1
TGCGCCAGCAGCTTGACAGGGGAGAATCAGCCCCAGCATTTT,CASSLTGENQPQHF,.,TRBD1,TRBV5-1,TRBJ1-5
TGCGCCAGCAGCCAAGTATGGCAGGGGGCCTATGGCTACACCTTC,CASSQVWQGAYGYTF,.,TRBD1,TRBV4-3,TRBJ1-2
TGTGCTAGTGGTTTTAAAAGCGGGAGGGCCCACGAGCAGTACTTC,CASGFKSGRAHEQYF,.,TRBD2,TRBV12-5,TRBJ2-7
TGTGCCAGCAGCTTAAGAACTAGCGGAGATACGCAGTATTTT,CASSLRTSGDTQYF,.,TRBD2,TRBV7-9,TRBJ2-3
TGCGCCAGCAGTGGTCAGACTAGCGGGGAATACGAGCAGTACTTC,CASSGQTSGEYEQYF,.,TRBD2,TRBV10-2,TRBJ2-7
TGTGCCAGTAGTATGAGGGACGACGAGCAGTACTTC,CASSMRDDEQYF,.,.,TRBV19,TRBJ2-7
TGTGCCAGCAGCTTAGATAGGAGCGGGGGGGTGCCAGATACGCAGTATTTT,CASSLDRSGGVPDTQYF,.,TRBD2,TRBV7-2,TRBJ2-3
TGCAGCGTTCAATTACAGGGAATCGGGACTGAAGCTTTCTTT,CSVQLQGIGTEAFF,.,.,TRBV29-1,TRBJ1-1
TGTGCCAGTAGTATTTGGTGGGGGGGCAAAAACATTCAGTACTTC,CASSIWWGGKNIQYF,.,TRBD2,TRBV19,TRBJ2-4
TGTGCCTGGAGCGACAGCTTAGAGACCCAGTACTTC,CAWSDSLETQYF,.,.,TRBV30,TRBJ2-5
TGTGCCAGTAGTTATCTGGGCAGCAATCAGCCCCAGCATTTT,CASSYLGSNQPQHF,.,.,TRBV19,TRBJ1-5
TGTGCCAGCAGCTTAGATTGGGCCGAATCTTCCACGTCATTC,CASSLDWAESSTSF,.,.,TRBV5-4,TRBJ2-7
TGTGCCAGCAAGCCTAGCGGGCTCACCGGGGAGCTGTTTTTT,CASKPSGLTGELFF,.,TRBD2,TRBV7-3,TRBJ2-2
TGCGCCCGCACGGCCGGGGGAAGCAACTATGGCTACACCTTC,CARTAGGSNYGYTF,.,.,TRBV5-1,TRBJ1-2
TGCGCCAGCAGCTGGTCCGGGCCGAGACACACTGAAGCTTTCTTT,CASSWSGPRHTEAFF,.,.,TRBV5-1,TRBJ1-1
TGTGCCAGCAGCTTAGACACCGGGGAGCTGTTTTTT,CASSLDTGELFF,.,.,TRBV7-3,TRBJ2-2
TGTGCCAGCAGCCGGGGGTCAGGGGCCCCAGGGGGCTACACCTTC,CASSRGSGAPGGYTF,.,.,TRBV14,TRBJ1-2
TGTGCCAGTAGTATTTCAGCGCTTGGTGTGGCTGGGGCCAACGTCCTGACTTTC,CASSISALGVAGANVLTF,.,.,TRBV19,TRBJ2-6
TGCGCCAGCAGCCAAGATTGGACGGGGACAGGACACGAGCAGTACTTC,CASSQDWTGTGHEQYF,once,TRBD1,TRBV4-3,TRBJ2-7
TGTGCCAGCAGCTTGCCGGGACAGGACACGGATGATAGCAATCAGCCCCAGCATTTT,CASSLPGQDTDDSNQPQHF,.,TRBD1,TRBV7-6,TRBJ1-5
TGTGCCAGCAGTTTAAGCCGCACAGATACGCAGTATTTT,CASSLSRTDTQYF,.,.,TRBV12-3/TRBV12-4,TRBJ2-3